The 11 T cell receptor beta chains below were found in one sample sequenced in a study of T cell repertoires in cytomegalovirus infection. MiXCR, run by TCRdb on the reads, gives a single entry per CDR3 protein. Among under 150,000 distinct CDR3 sequences listed, 7% to 9.5% were seen once. Sequencing used PBMCs. Receptor source: a human donor in good health (CMV status not recorded). Some clones in this sample may be carry-over from other donors' samples.

This clonotype was detected many times. At one end the junction does not follow the germline gene, possibly because of a read error. V gene TRBV28 combines with J gene TRBJ1-5, with no clear D. CDR1 and CDR2 (germline): MDHEN, SYDVKM. This CDR3 spans 11 amino acids. CDR3 coding DNA: TGTGCCAGCAGCCTGGCGAACGCAGAGTCTTTT. It encodes CASSLANAESF.

A few counts support this clonotype. The chain links TRBV29-1 to TRBJ1-4, with 7 positions matching TRBD1. Germline CDR1 SQVTM, CDR2 ANQGSEA. Trimming at V came to 2 bases and at J to 6 bases, leaving 3 bases not matched to a gene. The length of the CDR3 is 13 residues. CDR3 loop: CSVERGGDEKLFF. The CDR3 DNA is TGCAGCGTTGAAAGAGGGGGCGATGAAAAACTGTTTTTT.

This clonotype has at least ten counts. The genes are TRBV5-4 and TRBJ2-3; TRBD1 agrees at 8 bases. The CDR3 is 14 residues long. V lost 5 bases and J lost 4; bases outside the gene matches: 6. Germline CDR1 is SGHNT and CDR2 is YYREEE (reference sequence). CDR3 amino acids: CASSPPGGADTQYF. CDR3 in DNA: TGTGCCAGCAGTCCCCCAGGGGGCGCAGATACGCAGTATTTT.

This clonotype was seen ten or more times. The chain has TRBV27 and TRBJ2-5, with 7 nucleotides matching TRBD1. This CDR3 is 14 amino acids long. The J segment lost 5 bases and the V segment lost 6 bases, leaving 9 bases of the junction unmatched. The germline V gene encodes CDR1 MNHEY and CDR2 SMNVEV (reference sequence). In DNA, the CDR3 is TGTGCCAGCAGCCCAGGACAGGCGTGGGAGACCCAGTACTTC. It is translated as CASSPGQAWETQYF.

In regard to this clonotype: A much larger clone is a single base away; this may be a read error. This chain connects TRBV14 to TRBJ1-2; maybe TRBD1 (5 bases). CDR1 SGHDN and CDR2 FVKESK come from the germline V gene. Trimming stripped 4 bases from V and 6 bases from J, with 12 bases between. The CDR3 is 13 amino acids. CDR3 in amino acids: CASSPDGHHGYTF. CDR3 sequence (DNA): TGTGCCAGCAGCCCCGACGGACACCATGGCTACACCTTC.

This clonotype was counted ten times or more. J is TRBJ2-1 and V is TRBV9; 7 bases agree with TRBD1. CDR1 is SGDLS, CDR2 YYNGEE, per germline. The CDR3 totals 15 residues. Trimming at V came to 3 bases and at J to 0 bases, leaving 3 bases not matched to a gene. The CDR3 nucleotides are TGTGCCAGCAGCGCAGGGGGTAGCTCCTACAATGAGCAGTTCTTC. Its translation: CASSAGGSSYNEQFF.

In this sample, this clonotype turned up many times. The V and J genes are TRBV19 and TRBJ1-5, with unresolved D. Germline-derived CDR1 and CDR2 are LNHDA and SQIVND (reference sequence). Trimming removed 3 bases from V and 3 bases from J, with 9 bases in between. The CDR3 has 14 amino acids. The CDR3 protein is CASSIGGNNQPQHF. The CDR3 nucleotides are TGTGCCAGTAGTATCGGCGGGAACAATCAGCCCCAGCATTTT.

This clonotype was found many times. This chain connects TRBV7-7 to TRBJ2-2, with 14 nucleotides matching TRBD2. Trimming removed 5 bases from V and 4 bases from J; junction bases left unmatched: 6. Germline assignment: CDR1 SSHAT and CDR2 FNYEAQ (reference sequence). The CDR3 totals 17 residues. CDR3 loop: CASSHLGTSGGTGELFF. CDR3 sequence (DNA): TGTGCCAGCAGCCACCTCGGGACTAGCGGGGGCACCGGGGAGCTGTTTTTT.

This clonotype showed up just a few times. The chain couples TRBV5-4 to TRBJ2-1, with no clear D. Germline CDR1 and CDR2: SGHNT and YYREEE (reference sequence). The CDR3 spans 11 residues. The V end was cut by 0 bases, the J end by 10 bases, with 5 bases between. The CDR3 loop is CASSLAQEQFF. CDR3 sequence (DNA): TGTGCCAGCAGCTTGGCTCAGGAGCAGTTCTTC.

This clonotype came up many times. The V call is TRBV6-4, the J call TRBJ1-5; D not certain. Germline CDR1 is MRHNA and CDR2 is SNTAGT. The CDR3 is made up of 17 amino acids. The V end was cut by 3 bases, the J end by 0 bases, with 15 bases between. The CDR3 DNA reads TGTGCCAGCAGTGATCTGTTCCAGATTAATAGCAATCAGCCCCAGCATTTT. Protein sequence: CASSDLFQINSNQPQHF.

V and J are TRBV7-9 and TRBJ1-2, with 7 bases aligning to TRBD1. The CDR3 has 12 residues. V trimming: 5 bases; J trimming: 13 bases; junction bases outside the gene matches: 10. Germline-derived CDR1 and CDR2 are SEHNR and FQNEAQ (reference sequence). CDR3 sequence reads: CASSPPGRQGTF. The CDR3 DNA follows: TGTGCCAGCAGCCCGCCCGGGCGACAGGGCACCTTC.